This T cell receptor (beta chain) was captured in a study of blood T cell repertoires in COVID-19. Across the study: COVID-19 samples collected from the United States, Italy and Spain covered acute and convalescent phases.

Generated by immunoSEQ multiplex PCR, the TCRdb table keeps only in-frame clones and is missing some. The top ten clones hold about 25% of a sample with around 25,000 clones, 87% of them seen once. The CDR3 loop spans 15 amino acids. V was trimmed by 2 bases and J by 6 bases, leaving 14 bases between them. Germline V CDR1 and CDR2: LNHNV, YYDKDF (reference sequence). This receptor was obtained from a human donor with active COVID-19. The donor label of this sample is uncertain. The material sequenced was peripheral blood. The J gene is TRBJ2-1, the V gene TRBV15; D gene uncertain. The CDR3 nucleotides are TGTGCCACCAGCAGAATGGCCCCCCTAGGCAATGAGCAGTTCTTC. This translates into CATSRMAPLGNEQFF.